The 10 T cell receptor beta chains in this list originate from one sample, sequenced in a study of blood T cells in healthy people across ages. Combining a sample-barcoded 5' primer with a J-beta primer mix, a second PCR ran for about 7 to 11 cycles. TCRdb re-derived calls from the 5' RACE reads in MiXCR, one entry per CDR3 protein. The sample lists just under 750,000 distinct CDR3 sequences, 20% to 25% occurring once. The sample taken for sequencing was blood. Source of these receptors: a man between 65 and 85 years old in good health.

The chain has TRBV27 and TRBJ2-4; D is possibly TRBD1 (6 bases). The germline gives CDR1 MNHEY, CDR2 SMNVEV (reference sequence). This CDR3 contains 18 residues. V lost 4 bases to trimming and J lost 2 bases, with 21 bases between them. This chain's CDR3 is CASSYSGTLHSTKNIQYF. DNA for the CDR3: TGTGCCAGCAGTTATTCAGGGACACTCCATTCAACCAAAAACATTCAGTACTTC.

This clonotype came up once. V is TRBV7-9 and J is TRBJ2-3; 12 bases line up with TRBD2. This CDR3 has 16 residues. The germline V gene encodes CDR1 SEHNR and CDR2 FQNEAQ (reference sequence). The ends lost 5 bases at V and 4 bases at J; junction bases unmatched: 7. The CDR3 region is CASSIGLAGSADTQYF. Written as DNA, the CDR3 is TGTGCCAGCAGCATAGGACTAGCGGGGTCCGCAGATACGCAGTATTTT.

In this sample, this clonotype turned up a few times. The V call is TRBV9, the J call TRBJ1-1; tentatively, D is TRBD1 (5 bases). V dropped 10 bases and J dropped 5 bases, with 21 bases sitting between them. The CDR3 covers 14 residues. Germline V gene lookup returns CDR1 SGDLS and CDR2 YYNGEE. CDR3 sequence reads: CASGGQGRRTEAFF. As DNA, the CDR3 is TGTGCCTCCGGGGGTCAGGGACGACGGACTGAAGCTTTCTTT.

The chain recombines TRBV7-9 with TRBJ2-7; D not certain. The V gene's germline CDR1 is SEHNR and CDR2 FQNEAQ (reference sequence). The CDR3 contains 17 residues. Trimming took 3 bases from V and 2 from J, leaving 20 bases between them. As DNA, the CDR3 is TGTGCCAGCAGCTTGGTCCGTGAGGCCTTAAACCCCTACGAGCAGTACTTC. Protein product: CASSLVREALNPYEQYF.

This sequence joins TRBV29-1 and TRBJ2-7, with D tentatively TRBD1 or TRBD2 (5 bases each). CDR3 size: 13 residues. V dropped 2 bases and J dropped 2 bases, with 10 bases sitting between them. The germline gives CDR1 SQVTM, CDR2 ANQGSEA. Here the CDR3 DNA reads TGCAGCGTTGAACGGGGCAGCACCTACGAGCAGTACTTC. Translating gives CSVERGSTYEQYF.

This clonotype was counted many times. V and J are TRBV3-1 and TRBJ1-1; possibly TRBD1 for D (5 bases). The germline CDR1 and CDR2 sequences are LGHDT and YNNKEL (reference sequence). The V and J ends lost 6 bases and 11 bases respectively, with 22 bases between them. The CDR3 runs to 14 residues. Here the CDR3 reads CASRGVGSRSFAFF. The CDR3 region has the DNA TGTGCCAGCAGGGGGGTCGGCTCTCGTTCATTTGCTTTCTTT.

This clonotype came up a few times. This chain uses TRBV3-1 with TRBJ2-1, with D perhaps being TRBD1 or TRBD2 (5 bases each). This CDR3 comprises 15 residues. The germline gives CDR1 LGHDT, CDR2 YNNKEL (reference sequence). V was shortened by 3 bases and J by 4 bases, with 13 bases between the two germline ends. CDR3 in amino acids: CASSQAGTLYNEQFF. The CDR3, as DNA: TGTGCCAGCAGCCAGGCCGGGACCTTATACAATGAGCAGTTCTTC.

The gene calls are TRBV6-1 and TRBJ2-3, with no clear D. With 2 bases removed from V and 4 bases from J, the gap between germline ends came to 16 bases. Per the germline V gene, CDR1 is MNHNS and CDR2 is SASEGT. The CDR3 is made up of 16 amino acids. The CDR3: CASSERPLVLADTQYF. Here the CDR3 DNA reads TGTGCCAGCAGTGAACGTCCGTTGGTTCTCGCAGATACGCAGTATTTT.

This clonotype was counted only a few times. The V gene is TRBV9, the J gene TRBJ2-7, with D unresolved. The end of the DNA aligns better with TRBJ2-1, so the J call may be wrong. Germline values: CDR1 SGDLS, CDR2 YYNGEE. This CDR3 is 16 amino acids long. This CDR3 is CASSPQWVVGYNEQFF. CDR3 nucleotide sequence: TGTGCCAGCAGCCCCCAGTGGGTAGTTGGCTACAATGAGCAGTTCTTC.

The chain employs TRBV6-5 and TRBJ1-5, with 7 bases that match TRBD1. With 2 bases clipped from V and 4 bases from J, the junction kept 11 bases outside the gene matches. This CDR3 contains 17 residues. CDR1 is MNHEY, CDR2 SVGAGI, per germline. The CDR3 is CASSYGESAGGNQPQHF. The CDR3 DNA reads TGTGCCAGCAGTTACGGAGAATCGGCAGGGGGTAATCAGCCCCAGCATTTT.